The 24 T cell receptor beta chains given below trace back to one sample, sequenced in a study of control samples from healthy donors and cancer patients. Method: immunoSEQ multiplex PCR; TCRdb's copy keeps in-frame clones and lacks some. Here the sample spans about 130,000 clones, 85% to 95% being singletons. Material: PBMCs. The source of these receptors is a man of 80 years or more with head and neck cancer.

This chain links TRBV21-1 with TRBJ2-5; the table calls TRBD2, which could not be checked here. TRBV21-1 is termed a pseudogene. The CDR3 length is 14 residues. The CDR3 loop is CATLAGLAGETQYF. The CDR3 nucleotides are TGTGCCACCCTCGCGGGACTAGCGGGAGAGACCCAGTACTTC.

The CDR3 bases are TGCAGTGCTAGAGTCGCCGGGAAGGCTTTCTTT. Translated, it gives CSARVAGKAFF. The V gene is TRBV20-1, the J gene TRBJ1-1; the D is unclear. Per the germline V gene, CDR1 is DFQATT and CDR2 is SNEGSKA (reference sequence). Trimming shortened V by 1 base and J by 11 bases, and 11 bases separated the two germline ends. There are 11 residues in the CDR3.

The chain recombines TRBV18 with TRBJ2-6; D could derive from TRBD1 or TRBD2 (7 bases each). The germline gives CDR1 KGHSH, CDR2 LQKENI. The CDR3 has 17 residues. V lost 2 bases and J lost 2, with 13 bases in between. CDR3 protein: CASSPVQGGAGANVLTF. The CDR3 DNA is TGTGCCAGCTCACCAGTTCAGGGGGGGGCTGGGGCCAACGTCCTGACTTTC. The entire variable domain, with the rest obtained from reference TRBV18 and TRBJ2-6, is as follows: NAGVMQNPRHLVRRRGQEARLRCSPMKGHSHVYWYRQLPEEGLKFMVYLQKENIIDESGMPKERFSAEFPKEGPSILRIQQVVRGDSAAYFCASSPVQGGAGANVLTFGAGSRLTVL.

J is TRBJ2-7 and V is TRBV4-1; 10 bases are shared with TRBD2. After removal of 4 bases from V and 6 bases from J, the junction contained 0 bases not matched to a gene. Looked up from germline, CDR1 is MGHRA and CDR2 is YSYEKL. The CDR3 has 12 residues. CDR3: CASSPSGSEQYF. In DNA form, the CDR3 reads TGCGCCAGCAGCCCTAGCGGGAGCGAGCAGTACTTC.

This clone has only one observation. The chain is built from TRBV10-3 and TRBJ1-4, with 9 bases aligning to TRBD1. CDR1 and CDR2 (germline): ENHRY, SYGVKD. V was pared by 11 bases and J by 5 bases, with 6 bases of the junction left unmatched. This CDR3 contains 13 residues. CDR3 sequence (DNA): TGTGCCGCCGGGACAGGGAAGAATGAAAAACTGTTTTTT. It translates to CAAGTGKNEKLFF.

The chain joins TRBV6-2 or TRBV6-3 to TRBJ2-7; 7 bases match TRBD1. V trimming: 0 bases; J trimming: 3 bases; junction bases outside the gene matches: 5. The CDR3 is 15 residues long. Looked up from germline, CDR1 is MNHEY and CDR2 is SVGEGT. The CDR3 DNA sequence: TGTGCCAGCAGTTACTCTGGGACAGCGAACTACGAGCAGTACTTC. Protein product: CASSYSGTANYEQYF.

V gene TRBV4-1 combines with J gene TRBJ2-7; D gene uncertain. In germline, CDR1 is MGHRA, CDR2 YSYEKL. The V gene lost 3 bases and the J gene lost 4 bases, with 13 bases spanning the gap. The length of the CDR3 is 14 residues. DNA of the CDR3: TGCGCCAGCAGCCAGATAGGACGGCAGTACGAGCAGTACTTC. This encodes CASSQIGRQYEQYF.

The rearrangement uses TRBV19 and TRBJ2-7; 10 nucleotides agree with TRBD2. The V and J ends lost 7 bases and 7 bases, in that order; junction bases with no gene match: 4. This CDR3 is built from 12 residues. The germline gives CDR1 LNHDA, CDR2 SQIVND (reference sequence). This CDR3 reads CASTGAGGEQYF. CDR3 DNA sequence: TGTGCCAGTACAGGAGCGGGGGGGGAGCAGTACTTC.

V usage is TRBV6-5 and J usage is TRBJ2-1; D remains ambiguous. V was pared by 7 bases and J by 10 bases, with 8 bases between. This CDR3 is 10 amino acids long. Germline V gene lookup returns CDR1 MNHEY and CDR2 SVGAGI. The CDR3 region has the DNA TGTGCCAGCAACACCCTAGAGCAGTTCTTC. Translated: CASNTLEQFF.

This clone has just one count. This chain uses TRBV5-1 with TRBJ2-7; 10 nucleotides agree with TRBD2. J lost 7 bases, V lost 3 bases, and 7 bases had no gene match. This CDR3 spans 14 amino acids. Germline-derived CDR1 and CDR2 are SGHRS and YFSETQ. The CDR3 loop reads CASSSQRGGDEQYF. CDR3 nucleotides: TGCGCCAGCAGCTCCCAGCGGGGGGGCGATGAGCAGTACTTC.

The rearrangement uses TRBV19 and TRBJ1-3; D call uncertain. Germline-derived CDR1 and CDR2 are LNHDA and SQIVND (reference sequence). The CDR3 spans 12 residues. The V gene lost 4 bases and the J gene lost 0 bases, with 1 base spanning the gap. CDR3 protein: CASSTSGNTIYF. In nucleotides, the CDR3 is TGTGCCAGTAGTACCTCTGGAAACACCATATATTTT.

The chain employs TRBV6-6 and TRBJ1-4, with TRBD1 matching over 8 bases. Germline assignment: CDR1 MNHNY and CDR2 SVGAGI (reference sequence). V trimming: 5 bases; J trimming: 5 bases; junction bases outside the gene matches: 7. This CDR3 has 15 residues. CDR3 nucleotides: TGTGCCAGCAGTCGCCAGACAGGGGAGAATGAAAAACTGTTTTTT. Protein product: CASSRQTGENEKLFF.

This chain uses TRBV21-1 with TRBJ2-7; the table's D call, TRBD1, was not checked against the DNA. TRBV21-1 is a recognized pseudogene. The CDR3 has 17 residues. The CDR3 region is CASSKCFETGACWEQYF. The CDR3 DNA reads as TGTGCCAGCAGCAAATGTTTCGAGACAGGGGCCTGTTGGGAGCAGTACTTC.

This clone was seen just once. The CDR3 spells CASSITGPYTEAFF. Written as DNA, the CDR3 is TGTGCCAGCAGCATAACCGGGCCGTATACTGAAGCTTTCTTT. The chain combines TRBV7-8 with TRBJ1-1, with no clear D. The CDR3 has 14 amino acids. Germline V gives CDR1 SGHVS, CDR2 FQNEAQ. Trimming pared 5 bases from V and 5 bases from J, leaving 15 bases between.

V usage is TRBV5-1 and J usage is TRBJ1-1; D not resolved. Germline CDR1 SGHRS, CDR2 YFSETQ. This CDR3 is built from 13 residues. The V gene lost 3 bases and the J gene lost 10 bases, with 16 bases spanning the gap. CDR3: CASSSDGRRGAFF. The DNA for the CDR3 is TGCGCCAGCAGCTCGGACGGCAGGCGGGGAGCTTTCTTT.

The V and J genes are TRBV5-1 and TRBJ2-5, with D perhaps TRBD2 (6 bases). Deletions cut 3 bases from V and 4 bases from J, with 10 bases between. Germline-derived CDR1 and CDR2 are SGHRS and YFSETQ. The length of the CDR3 is 13 residues. In nucleotides, the CDR3 is TGCGCCAGCAGCTGGGACTCTCGAGAGACCCAGTACTTC. Translation: CASSWDSRETQYF.

The CDR3, as DNA: TGTGCCAGCAGAAAAGAGCGGGGGCGATACAATGAGCAGTTCTTC. Amino acid sequence: CASRKERGRYNEQFF. The chain links TRBV2 to TRBJ2-1, with 8 nucleotides matching TRBD2. CDR3 length equals 15 residues. Germline CDR1 reads SNHLY; CDR2 reads FYNNEI. With 6 bases clipped from V and 4 bases from J, the junction kept 8 bases outside the gene matches.

The J gene is TRBJ2-1, the V gene TRBV5-5; 7 bases fit TRBD1. This CDR3 is built from 16 residues. The J segment lost 0 bases and the V segment lost 5 bases, leaving 8 bases of the junction unmatched. Germline loops: CDR1 SGHKS, CDR2 YYEKEE (reference sequence). Written as DNA, the CDR3 is TGTGCCAGCAGGCTGGGACAGACCAGCTCCTACAATGAGCAGTTCTTC. Its translation: CASRLGQTSSYNEQFF.

The rearrangement links TRBV5-1 to TRBJ1-2; D gene ambiguous. The V end was cut by 1 base, the J end by 6 bases, with 19 bases between. Germline V gene data show CDR1 as SGHRS and CDR2 as YFSETQ. The CDR3 is 16 amino acids. In DNA, the CDR3 is TGCGCCAGCAGCTTGCGCGGGGAAGCCCTCTATGATGGCTACACCTTC. Its protein product is CASSLRGEALYDGYTF.

CDR3 DNA sequence: TGTGCCAGCAGCCCTTTAGGAGCCTCAGATACGCAGTATTTT. This codes for CASSPLGASDTQYF. This chain joins TRBV11-3 and TRBJ2-3; no definite D call. The CDR3 has 14 residues. CDR1 is SGHNT, CDR2 YENEEA, per germline. V lost 5 bases, J lost 4 bases, and 13 bases lay in between.

The sample holds one count of this clone. J is TRBJ2-3 and V is TRBV5-1; the match to TRBD2 covers 10 bases. The CDR3 consists of 14 residues. The V gene end was trimmed by 4 bases and the J gene end by 6 bases; junction bases not matched to a gene: 5. CDR1 and CDR2 from the germline V gene are SGHRS and YFSETQ. The CDR3: CASSGLAGEDTQYF. The CDR3 nucleotides read TGCGCCAGCAGCGGGCTAGCGGGAGAGGATACGCAGTATTTT.

This chain joins TRBV30 and TRBJ2-6; the D gene is possibly TRBD2 (7 bases). The V and J ends lost 3 bases and 4 bases respectively, with 19 bases between them. CDR1 GTSNPN and CDR2 SVGIG come from the germline V gene (reference sequence). The CDR3 extends over 17 amino acids. DNA of the CDR3: TGTGCCTGGAGGAGGGGACGGGGGGCGTCAGGGGCCAACGTCCTGACTTTC. Its translation: CAWRRGRGASGANVLTF.

This clone has a single count. The chain recombines TRBV29-1 with TRBJ1-1, with D possibly TRBD1 on 6 matching bases. Trimming took off 6 bases at V and 2 bases at J, with 13 bases between the two ends. The length of the CDR3 is 13 residues. Looked up from germline, CDR1 is SQVTM and CDR2 is ANQGSEA. CDR3 sequence: CSVVGQTNTEAFF. The CDR3 region has the DNA TGCAGCGTCGTTGGACAGACCAACACTGAAGCTTTCTTT.

The count of this clone is one. One junction end does not reproduce the germline sequence, and a read error may be involved. The chain has TRBV6-6 and TRBJ2-5, with 8 bases matching TRBD1. From germline, CDR1 is MNHNY and CDR2 SVGAGI (reference sequence). CDR3 length: 14 residues. The CDR3 region has the DNA TGTGCCAGCAAGCTAGGACAGGGCCAACAGACCCAGTACTTC. Amino acids: CASKLGQGQQTQYF.